Each of the 27 T cell receptor beta chains below was sequenced from the same sample in a study of blood T cell repertoires in COVID-19. Generated by immunoSEQ multiplex PCR, the TCRdb table keeps only in-frame clones and is missing some. The table shows around 100,000 clones, with more than 70% occurring only once. The sample comprised peripheral blood. These receptors all stem from a woman between 65 and 79 years old who had recovered from COVID-19.

This rearrangement joins TRBV5-3 to TRBJ1-2; 9 bases are shared with TRBD1. TRBV5-3 is classed as an ORF, of uncertain function. V was pared by 4 bases and J by 3 bases, with 13 bases of the junction left unmatched. The CDR3 runs 17 residues. CDR3 sequence: CARSHWDREVRDYGYTF. The DNA for the CDR3 is TGTGCCAGAAGCCATTGGGACAGGGAGGTAAGGGACTATGGCTACACCTTC.

The chain combines TRBV23-1 with TRBJ1-1, with 7 bases matching TRBD1. TRBV23-1 has ORF status, its function being uncertain. The J segment lost 2 bases and the V segment lost 0 bases, leaving 6 bases of the junction unmatched. This CDR3 is built from 16 residues. The CDR3 loop reads CASSQSAGGRNTEAFF. In DNA form, the CDR3 reads TGCGCCAGCAGTCAATCGGCAGGGGGTCGAAACACTGAAGCTTTCTTT.

The V gene is TRBV18, the J gene TRBJ1-6; TRBD1 aligns across 10 bases. The ends lost 4 bases at V and 10 bases at J; junction bases unmatched: 16. Germline assignment: CDR1 KGHSH and CDR2 LQKENI. This CDR3 spans 18 amino acids. Here the CDR3 DNA reads TGTGCCAGCTCACGACTCGGGACAGGGGAAGGTCGGATCTCACCCCTCCACTTT. This encodes CASSRLGTGEGRISPLHF.

In this sample, this clone turned up a few times. The V call is TRBV18, the J call TRBJ2-1; TRBD2 matches 9 bases. The CDR3 covers 17 residues. V lost 3 bases, J lost 9 bases, and 15 bases stayed unmatched. Looked up from germline, CDR1 is KGHSH and CDR2 is LQKENI. CDR3 protein: CASSPPTSGLGNSEQFF. The DNA for the CDR3 is TGTGCCAGCTCACCCCCAACTAGCGGGCTGGGGAATAGTGAGCAGTTCTTC.

V usage is TRBV2 and J usage is TRBJ1-6; no clear D. Germline V gene data show CDR1 as SNHLY and CDR2 as FYNNEI. The CDR3 extends over 16 amino acids. Trimming pared 4 bases from V and 5 bases from J, leaving 15 bases between. CDR3 in DNA: TGTGCCAGCAGTGTGATGGGTCCCCAGGATAATTCACCCCTCCACTTT. It is translated as CASSVMGPQDNSPLHF.

The sample holds a few counts of this clone. The chain carries TRBV18 and TRBJ2-7, with 7 positions matching TRBD1. This CDR3 is 13 amino acids long. Germline-derived CDR1 and CDR2 are KGHSH and LQKENI. V gave up 1 base and J gave up 3 bases; unmatched junction bases: 0. This chain's CDR3 is CASSPRDSYEQYF. The CDR3 DNA is TGTGCCAGCTCACCACGGGACAGCTACGAGCAGTACTTC.

V and J are TRBV28 and TRBJ2-2; 10 nucleotides line up with TRBD1. This CDR3 is built from 16 residues. The trim removed 6 bases at V and 7 bases at J, leaving 11 bases unmatched. The germline gives CDR1 MDHEN, CDR2 SYDVKM. DNA of the CDR3: TGTGCCAGCAGCACTCCGGGACAGGGGCCGATCGGGGAGCTGTTTTTT. Amino acid sequence: CASSTPGQGPIGELFF. Filled out from reference TRBV28 and TRBJ2-2, the complete variable domain reads DVKVTQSSRYLVKRTGEKVFLECVQDMDHENMFWYRQDPGLGLRLIYFSYDVKMKEKGDIPEGYSVSREKKERFSLILESASTNQTSMYLCASSTPGQGPIGELFFGEGSRLTVL.

The chain couples TRBV18 to TRBJ2-3; maybe TRBD1 (5 bases). V was pared by 1 base and J by 9 bases, with 26 bases between. This CDR3 has 18 amino acids. Looked up from germline, CDR1 is KGHSH and CDR2 is LQKENI. As DNA, the CDR3 is TGTGCCAGCTCACCACAACGCCCGGACATTACTGCGTCTCAGACGCAGTATTTT. The encoded protein is CASSPQRPDITASQTQYF.

The chain recombines TRBV6-2 or TRBV6-3 with TRBJ2-5; 9 bases agree with TRBD1. The ends lost 5 bases at V and 1 base at J; junction bases unmatched: 8. CDR1 MNHEY and CDR2 SVGEGT come from the germline V gene. This CDR3 contains 16 residues. CDR3 nucleotides: TGTGCCAGCAGTAAACGATTGACAGGGGGCCAAGAGACCCAGTACTTC. As protein: CASSKRLTGGQETQYF.

Only one count was recorded for this clone. The V gene is TRBV6-6, the J gene TRBJ1-2; D perhaps matches TRBD1 (5 bases). This CDR3 has 13 residues. Per germline, CDR1 MNHNY and CDR2 SVGAGI (reference sequence). V lost 0 bases and J 8 bases, leaving 10 bases between the germline ends. CDR3 sequence (DNA): TGTGCCAGCAGTTACTCCGGGGGAGGCGGCTACACCTTC. It translates to CASSYSGGGGYTF.

The chain carries TRBV30 and TRBJ2-2, with D possibly matching TRBD2 (6 bases). The length of the CDR3 is 13 residues. V dropped 5 bases and J dropped 2 bases, with 9 bases sitting between them. CDR1 is GTSNPN and CDR2 is SVGIG in the germline V gene (reference sequence). CDR3 amino acids: CAWEGLNTGELFF. As DNA, the CDR3 is TGTGCCTGGGAGGGACTCAACACCGGGGAGCTGTTTTTT.

CDR3 nucleotide sequence: TGTGCCAGCAGTCCGAGACAGAGGGGCTACACCTTC. Amino acid sequence: CASSPRQRGYTF. The genes are TRBV2 and TRBJ1-2; possible D gene TRBD1, 5 bases. Germline CDR1 and CDR2: SNHLY and FYNNEI. The CDR3 has 12 amino acids. Trimming cost V 5 bases and J 8 bases, with 12 bases left between them.

CDR3 region: CSVRTSGRYEQYF. The CDR3 bases are TGCAGCGTTCGGACTAGCGGGCGGTACGAGCAGTACTTC. The genes are TRBV29-1 and TRBJ2-7; 11 nucleotides align to TRBD2. With 5 bases clipped from V and 4 bases from J, the junction kept 4 bases outside the gene matches. The germline gives CDR1 SQVTM, CDR2 ANQGSEA. The CDR3 runs to 13 residues.

The chain recombines TRBV6-5 with TRBJ1-1; TRBD1 aligns across 9 bases. This CDR3 spans 14 amino acids. Germline V gene data show CDR1 as MNHEY and CDR2 as SVGAGI. Losses at the gene ends were 2 bases for V and 4 bases for J; bases not matched to a gene: 2. CDR3 amino acids: CASSYGTGITEAFF. Written as DNA, the CDR3 is TGTGCCAGCAGTTACGGGACAGGGATCACTGAAGCTTTCTTT.

The rearrangement joins TRBV30 to TRBJ1-3, with D possibly being TRBD1 (5 bases). CDR1 and CDR2 (germline): GTSNPN, SVGIG (reference sequence). This CDR3 region has 14 residues. Trimming removed 3 bases from V and 0 bases from J, with 9 bases in between. The CDR3 spells CAWSGGRSGNTIYF. The CDR3 nucleotides are TGTGCCTGGAGCGGGGGTCGCTCTGGAAACACCATATATTTT.

The chain employs TRBV7-3 and TRBJ2-3, with D uncertain. This CDR3 is built from 13 residues. From germline, CDR1 is SGHTA and CDR2 FQGTGA. The V and J ends lost 4 bases and 3 bases respectively, with 8 bases between them. The CDR3 region has the DNA TGTGCCAGCAGCTCCTCTATGACAGATACGCAGTATTTT. Its translation is CASSSSMTDTQYF.

The chain couples TRBV7-2 to TRBJ2-7, with 9 bases matching TRBD1. This CDR3 contains 15 residues. CDR1 is SGHTA and CDR2 is FQGNSA in the germline V gene. V shed 1 base and J 7 bases; nucleotides not matched to a gene: 8. The CDR3: CASSLVGTGFGEQYF. As DNA, the CDR3 is TGTGCCAGCAGCTTAGTCGGGACAGGGTTCGGGGAGCAGTACTTC.

V gene TRBV7-2 combines with J gene TRBJ1-3; D unresolved. The germline V and J ends were trimmed by 5 bases and 7 bases, with 9 bases remaining between them. Germline CDR1 reads SGHTA; CDR2 reads FQGNSA. The CDR3 is 12 residues long. CDR3 in amino acids: CASSHPGNTIYF. CDR3 in DNA: TGTGCCAGCAGCCACCCGGGGAACACCATATATTTT. Variable domain in full (rest from reference TRBV7-2 and TRBJ1-3): GAGVSQSPSNKVTEKGKDVELRCDPISGHTALYWYRQSLGQGLEFLIYFQGNSAPDKSGLPSDRFSAERTGGSVSTLTIQRTQQEDSAVYLCASSHPGNTIYFGEGSWLTVV.

This sequence joins TRBV6-5 and TRBJ2-5, with 9 bases fitting TRBD1. In germline, CDR1 is MNHEY, CDR2 SVGAGI. The CDR3 contains 16 residues. V lost 1 base to trimming and J lost 4 bases; unmatched junction nucleotides: 7. The CDR3: CASSYFGTGRGETQYF. The CDR3 DNA sequence: TGTGCCAGCAGTTACTTCGGGACAGGGCGAGGAGAGACCCAGTACTTC.

This chain links TRBV9 with TRBJ1-1, with no clear D. V lost 5 bases, J lost 1 base, and 24 bases lay in between. There are 18 residues in the CDR3. Per germline, CDR1 SGDLS and CDR2 YYNGEE. CDR3 region: CASSYHGEGGFTNTEAFF. CDR3 nucleotides: TGTGCCAGCAGTTACCACGGAGAGGGCGGCTTTACGAACACTGAAGCTTTCTTT.

The J gene is TRBJ2-1, the V gene TRBV7-3, with D tentatively TRBD2 (5 bases). V lost 5 bases and J 6 bases, leaving 14 bases between the germline ends. This CDR3 contains 14 residues. Per the germline V gene, CDR1 is SGHTA and CDR2 is FQGTGA. The CDR3, as DNA: TGTGCCAGCAGCGCCCCCGGGGAGACCAATGAGCAGTTCTTC. It is translated as CASSAPGETNEQFF. Full variable domain (remainder filled in from reference TRBV7-3 and TRBJ2-1): GAGVSQTPSNKVTEKGKYVELRCDPISGHTALYWYRQSLGQGPEFLIYFQGTGAADDSGLPNDRFFAVRPEGSVSTLKIQRTERGDSAVYLCASSAPGETNEQFFGPGTRLTVL.

This sequence joins TRBV5-4 and TRBJ2-3, with 7 bases matching TRBD2. Per the germline V gene, CDR1 is SGHNT and CDR2 is YYREEE (reference sequence). The CDR3 has 15 residues. With V trimmed by 6 bases and J by 6 bases, 13 bases remained unmatched. CDR3 bases: TGTGCCAGCACCCCGGCGGGCGGGGGTGAGGATACGCAGTATTTT. Protein sequence: CASTPAGGGEDTQYF.

The rearrangement uses TRBV7-3 and TRBJ2-6; D is undetermined. This CDR3 contains 15 residues. The germline CDR1 and CDR2 sequences are SGHTA and FQGTGA. V was trimmed by 5 bases and J by 2 bases, leaving 10 bases between them. CDR3 nucleotide sequence: TGTGCCAGCAGCCCAGAACGGGCTGGGGCCAACGTCCTGACTTTC. Protein: CASSPERAGANVLTF. The full variable domain, in which reference TRBV7-3 and TRBJ2-6 provide the parts outside the CDR3, is GAGVSQTPSNKVTEKGKYVELRCDPISGHTALYWYRQSLGQGPEFLIYFQGTGAADDSGLPNDRFFAVRPEGSVSTLKIQRTERGDSAVYLCASSPERAGANVLTFGAGSRLTVL.

V is TRBV7-3 and J is TRBJ2-6; D is undetermined. Trimming pared 3 bases from V and 0 bases from J, leaving 9 bases between. The CDR3 extends over 16 amino acids. Germline CDR1 is SGHTA and CDR2 is FQGTGA. The CDR3 DNA is TGTGCCAGCAGCTTGAACAGCAACTCTGGGGCCAACGTCCTGACTTTC. Translated: CASSLNSNSGANVLTF.

The chain joins TRBV11-2 to TRBJ2-7; 8 bases match TRBD2. This CDR3 has 15 amino acids. Germline CDR1 SGHAT, CDR2 FQNNGV. After removal of 1 base from V and 4 bases from J, the junction contained 6 bases not matched to a gene. CDR3 residues: CASSLVSGRGYEQYF. CDR3 sequence (DNA): TGTGCCAGCAGCTTAGTCAGCGGGAGAGGGTACGAGCAGTACTTC.

V usage is TRBV9 and J usage is TRBJ2-5; D is perhaps TRBD2 (5 bases). The CDR3 contains 15 residues. V was trimmed by 2 bases and J by 5 bases, leaving 16 bases between them. Looked up from germline, CDR1 is SGDLS and CDR2 is YYNGEE. CDR3 protein: CASSVSYGGAETQYF. The CDR3 DNA reads TGTGCCAGCAGCGTCTCGTACGGAGGCGCCGAGACCCAGTACTTC.

The chain joins TRBV28 to TRBJ2-3; D is tentatively TRBD1 or TRBD2 (9 bases each). CDR1 and CDR2 (germline): MDHEN, SYDVKM. The CDR3 has 19 residues. V was clipped by 6 bases and J by 3 bases, with 28 bases between them. The CDR3 region is CASSYRGLAGGLSTDTQYF. The DNA of the CDR3 is TGTGCCAGCAGCTACAGGGGGCTGGCGGGGGGGCTTTCGACAGATACGCAGTATTTT.